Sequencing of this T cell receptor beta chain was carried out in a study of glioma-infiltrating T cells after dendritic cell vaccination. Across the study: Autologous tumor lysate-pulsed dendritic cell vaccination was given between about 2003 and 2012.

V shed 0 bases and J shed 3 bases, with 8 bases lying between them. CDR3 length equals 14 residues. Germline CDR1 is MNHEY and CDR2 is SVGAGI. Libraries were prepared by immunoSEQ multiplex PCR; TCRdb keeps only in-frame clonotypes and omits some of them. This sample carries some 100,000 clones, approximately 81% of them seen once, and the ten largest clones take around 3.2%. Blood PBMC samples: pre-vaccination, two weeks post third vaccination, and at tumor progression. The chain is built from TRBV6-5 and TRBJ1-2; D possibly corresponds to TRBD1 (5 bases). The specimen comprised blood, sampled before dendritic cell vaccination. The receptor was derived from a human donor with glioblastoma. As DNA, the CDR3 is TGTGCCAGCAGTTACTCATGGGGGGACTATGGCTACACCTTC. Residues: CASSYSWGDYGYTF.